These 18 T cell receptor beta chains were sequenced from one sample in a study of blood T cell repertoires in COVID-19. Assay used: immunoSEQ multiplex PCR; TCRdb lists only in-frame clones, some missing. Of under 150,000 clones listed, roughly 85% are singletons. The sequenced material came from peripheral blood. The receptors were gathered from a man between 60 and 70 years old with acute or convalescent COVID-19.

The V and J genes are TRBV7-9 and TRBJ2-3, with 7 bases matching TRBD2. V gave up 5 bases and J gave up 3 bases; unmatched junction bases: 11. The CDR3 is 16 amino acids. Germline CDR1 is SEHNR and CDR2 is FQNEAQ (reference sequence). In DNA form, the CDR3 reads TGTGCCAGCAGCGGCAGCGGCGGGAGCGCGACAGATACGCAGTATTTT. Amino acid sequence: CASSGSGGSATDTQYF.

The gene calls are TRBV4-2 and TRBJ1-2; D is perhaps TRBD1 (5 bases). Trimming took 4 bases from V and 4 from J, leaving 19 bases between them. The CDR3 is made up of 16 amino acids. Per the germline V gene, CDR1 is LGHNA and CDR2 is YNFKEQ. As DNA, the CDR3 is TGTGCCAGCAGCCGCGAAGGAGGGACGGAAATCTATGGCTACACCTTC. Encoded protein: CASSREGGTEIYGYTF.

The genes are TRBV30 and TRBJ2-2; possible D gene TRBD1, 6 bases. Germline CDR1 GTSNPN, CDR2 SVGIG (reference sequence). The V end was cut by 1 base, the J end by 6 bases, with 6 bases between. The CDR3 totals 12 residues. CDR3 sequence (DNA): TGTGCCTGGAGTGAGGGGGCCGGGGAGCTGTTTTTT. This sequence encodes CAWSEGAGELFF. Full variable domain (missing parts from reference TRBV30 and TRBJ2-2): SQTIHQWPATLVQPVGSPLSLECTVEGTSNPNLYWYRQAAGRGLQLLFYSVGIGQISSEVPQNLSASRPQDRQFILSSKKLLLSDSGFYLCAWSEGAGELFFGEGSRLTVL.

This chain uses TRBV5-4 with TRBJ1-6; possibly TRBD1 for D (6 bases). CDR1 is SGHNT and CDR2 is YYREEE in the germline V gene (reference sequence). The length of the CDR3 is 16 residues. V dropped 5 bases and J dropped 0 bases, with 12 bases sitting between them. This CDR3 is CASRWTANSYNSPLHF. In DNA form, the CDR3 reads TGTGCCAGCAGGTGGACAGCAAACTCCTATAATTCACCCCTCCACTTT.

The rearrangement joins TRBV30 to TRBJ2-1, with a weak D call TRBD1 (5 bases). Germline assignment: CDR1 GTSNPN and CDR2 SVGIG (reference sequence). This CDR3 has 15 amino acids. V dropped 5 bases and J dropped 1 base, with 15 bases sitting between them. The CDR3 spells CAWGLQGGSYNEQFF. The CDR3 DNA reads TGTGCCTGGGGTCTCCAGGGCGGTTCCTACAATGAGCAGTTCTTC.

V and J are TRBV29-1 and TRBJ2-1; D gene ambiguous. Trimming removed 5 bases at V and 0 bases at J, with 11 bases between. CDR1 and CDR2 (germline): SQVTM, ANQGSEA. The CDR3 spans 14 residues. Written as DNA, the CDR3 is TGCAGCGTTCCGAACCCGAGCTCCTACAATGAGCAGTTCTTC. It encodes CSVPNPSSYNEQFF.

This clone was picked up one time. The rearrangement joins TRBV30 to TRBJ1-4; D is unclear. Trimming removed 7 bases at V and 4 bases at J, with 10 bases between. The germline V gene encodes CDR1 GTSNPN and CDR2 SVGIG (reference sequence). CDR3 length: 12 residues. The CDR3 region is CALREGNEKLFF. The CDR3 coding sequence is TGTGCCTTACGGGAGGGTAATGAAAAACTGTTTTTT.

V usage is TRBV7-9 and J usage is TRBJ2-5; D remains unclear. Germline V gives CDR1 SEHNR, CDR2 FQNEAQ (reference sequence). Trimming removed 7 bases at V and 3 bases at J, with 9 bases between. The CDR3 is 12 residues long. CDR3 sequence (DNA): TGTGCCAGCACCCCCGCAGAAGAGACCCAGTACTTC. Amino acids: CASTPAEETQYF.

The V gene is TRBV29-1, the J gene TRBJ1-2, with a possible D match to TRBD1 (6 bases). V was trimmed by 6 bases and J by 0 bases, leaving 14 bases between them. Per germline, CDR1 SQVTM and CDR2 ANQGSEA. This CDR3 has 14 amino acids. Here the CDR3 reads CSVVTQGANYGYTF. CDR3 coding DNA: TGCAGCGTCGTTACACAGGGCGCTAACTATGGCTACACCTTC.

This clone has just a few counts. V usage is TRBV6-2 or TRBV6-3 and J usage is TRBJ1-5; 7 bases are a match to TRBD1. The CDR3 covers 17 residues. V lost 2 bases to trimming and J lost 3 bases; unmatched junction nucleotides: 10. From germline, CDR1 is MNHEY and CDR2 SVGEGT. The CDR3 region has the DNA TGTGCCAGCAGTTACCGAGCTCGGGACAGCCCCAATCAGCCCCAGCATTTT. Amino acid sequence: CASSYRARDSPNQPQHF.

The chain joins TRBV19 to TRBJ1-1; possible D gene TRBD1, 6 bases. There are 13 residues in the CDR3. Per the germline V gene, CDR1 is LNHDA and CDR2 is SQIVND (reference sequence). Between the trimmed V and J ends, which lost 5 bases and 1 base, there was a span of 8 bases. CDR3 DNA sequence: TGTGCCAGTAGTTCGACAGGGAACACTGAAGCTTTCTTT. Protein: CASSSTGNTEAFF.

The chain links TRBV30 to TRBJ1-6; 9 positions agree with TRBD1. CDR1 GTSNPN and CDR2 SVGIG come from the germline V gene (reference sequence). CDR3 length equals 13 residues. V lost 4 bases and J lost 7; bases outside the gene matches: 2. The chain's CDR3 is CAWTGTGNSPLHF. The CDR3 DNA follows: TGTGCCTGGACCGGGACAGGGAATTCACCCCTCCACTTT.

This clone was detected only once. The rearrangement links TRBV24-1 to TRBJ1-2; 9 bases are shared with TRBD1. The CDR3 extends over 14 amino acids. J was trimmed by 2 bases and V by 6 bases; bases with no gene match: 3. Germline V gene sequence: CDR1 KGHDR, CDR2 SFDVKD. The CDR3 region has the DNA TGTGCCACCAGTCAAGGACAGGGGAACTATGGCTACACCTTC. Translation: CATSQGQGNYGYTF.

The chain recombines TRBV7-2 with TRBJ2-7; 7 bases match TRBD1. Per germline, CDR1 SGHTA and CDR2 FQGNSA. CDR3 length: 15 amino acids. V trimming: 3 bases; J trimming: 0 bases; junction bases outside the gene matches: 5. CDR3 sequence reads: CASSFRQGSSYEQYF. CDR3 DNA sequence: TGTGCCAGCAGCTTTCGACAGGGTTCCTCCTACGAGCAGTACTTC. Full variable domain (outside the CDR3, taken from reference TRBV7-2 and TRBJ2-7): GAGVSQSPSNKVTEKGKDVELRCDPISGHTALYWYRQSLGQGLEFLIYFQGNSAPDKSGLPSDRFSAERTGGSVSTLTIQRTQQEDSAVYLCASSFRQGSSYEQYFGPGTRLTVT.

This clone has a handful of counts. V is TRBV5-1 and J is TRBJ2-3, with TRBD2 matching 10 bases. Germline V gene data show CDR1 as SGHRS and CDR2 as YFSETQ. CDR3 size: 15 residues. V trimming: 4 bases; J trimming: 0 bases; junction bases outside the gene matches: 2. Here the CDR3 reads CASSRTSGSTDTQYF. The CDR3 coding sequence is TGCGCCAGCAGCCGGACTAGCGGTAGCACAGATACGCAGTATTTT. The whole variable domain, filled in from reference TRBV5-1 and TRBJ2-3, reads KAGVTQTPRYLIKTRGQQVTLSCSPISGHRSVSWYQQTPGQGLQFLFEYFSETQRNKGNFPGRFSGRQFSNSRSEMNVSTLELGDSALYLCASSRTSGSTDTQYFGPGTRLTVL.

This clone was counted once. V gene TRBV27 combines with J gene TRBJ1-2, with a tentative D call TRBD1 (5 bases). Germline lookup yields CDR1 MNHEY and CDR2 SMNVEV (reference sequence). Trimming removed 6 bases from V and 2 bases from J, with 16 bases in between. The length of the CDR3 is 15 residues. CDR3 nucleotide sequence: TGTGCCAGCAGCCTAGGGGCGTCGCCGAACTATGGCTACACCTTC. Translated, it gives CASSLGASPNYGYTF.

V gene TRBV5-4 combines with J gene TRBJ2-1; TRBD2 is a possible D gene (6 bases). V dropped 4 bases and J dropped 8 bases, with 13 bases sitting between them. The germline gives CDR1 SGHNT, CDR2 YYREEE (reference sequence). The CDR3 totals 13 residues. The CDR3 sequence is CASSHTSSDEQFF. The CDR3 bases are TGTGCCAGCAGCCATACTAGCTCCGATGAGCAGTTCTTC. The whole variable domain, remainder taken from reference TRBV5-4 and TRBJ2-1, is ETGVTQSPTHLIKTRGQQVTLRCSSQSGHNTVSWYQQALGQGPQFIFQYYREEENGRGNFPPRFSGLQFPNYSSELNVNALELDDSALYLCASSHTSSDEQFFGPGTRLTVL.

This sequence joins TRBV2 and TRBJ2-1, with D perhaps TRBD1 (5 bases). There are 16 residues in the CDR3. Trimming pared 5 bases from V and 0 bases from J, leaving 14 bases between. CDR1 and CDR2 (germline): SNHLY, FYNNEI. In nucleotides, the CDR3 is TGTGCCAGCAGTTTACAGGTCTTAAGCTCCTACAATGAGCAGTTCTTC. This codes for CASSLQVLSSYNEQFF.